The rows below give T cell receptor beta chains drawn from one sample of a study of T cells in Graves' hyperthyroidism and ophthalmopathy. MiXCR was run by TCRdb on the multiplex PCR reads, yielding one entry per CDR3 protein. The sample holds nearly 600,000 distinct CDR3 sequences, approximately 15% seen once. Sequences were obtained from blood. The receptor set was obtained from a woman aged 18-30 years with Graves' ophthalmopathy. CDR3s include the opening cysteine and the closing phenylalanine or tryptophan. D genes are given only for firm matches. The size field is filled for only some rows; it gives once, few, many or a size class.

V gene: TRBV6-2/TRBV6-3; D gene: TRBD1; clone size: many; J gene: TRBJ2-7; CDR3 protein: CASSPGGDGYEQYF; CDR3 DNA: TGTGCCAGCAGCCCAGGGGGCGATGGTTACGAGCAGTACTTC
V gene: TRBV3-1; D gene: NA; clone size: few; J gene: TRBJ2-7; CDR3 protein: CASSQQGGRSYEQYF; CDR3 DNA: TGTGCCAGCAGTCAACAGGGTGGACGATCCTACGAGCAGTACTTC
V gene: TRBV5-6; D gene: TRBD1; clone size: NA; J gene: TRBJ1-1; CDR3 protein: CASSSPGGEAPRRAFF; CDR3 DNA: TGTGCCAGCAGCTCCCCAGGGGGGGAAGCACCCCGAAGAGCTTTCTTT
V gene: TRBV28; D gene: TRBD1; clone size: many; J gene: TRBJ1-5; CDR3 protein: CASSSGRGRQPQHF; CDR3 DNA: TGTGCCAGCAGTTCCGGCAGGGGGCGGCAGCCCCAGCATTTT
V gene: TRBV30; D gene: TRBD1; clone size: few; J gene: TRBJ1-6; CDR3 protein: CAWSSTDRGLSYNSPLHF; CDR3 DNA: TGTGCCTGGAGTTCTACCGACAGGGGTCTCTCCTATAATTCACCCCTCCACTTT
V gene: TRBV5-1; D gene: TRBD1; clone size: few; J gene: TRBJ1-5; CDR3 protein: CASSLAEGGRDRGKNQPQHF; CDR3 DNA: TGCGCCAGCAGCTTGGCTGAAGGGGGTAGGGACAGGGGAAAAAATCAGCCCCAGCATTTT
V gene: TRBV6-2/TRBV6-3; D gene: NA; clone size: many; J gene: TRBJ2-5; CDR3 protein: CASSLPPRDRQKTQYF; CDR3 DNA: TGTGCCAGCAGTTTACCGCCCCGGGACCGCCAGAAGACCCAGTACTTC
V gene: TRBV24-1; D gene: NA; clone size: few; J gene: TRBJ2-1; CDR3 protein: CATSLSPGLNSYNEQFF; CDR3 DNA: TGTGCCACCAGTCTCTCTCCAGGCCTAAACTCCTACAATGAGCAGTTCTTC
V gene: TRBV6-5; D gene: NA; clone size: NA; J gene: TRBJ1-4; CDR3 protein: CASSSWTREPNEKLFF; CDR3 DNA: TGTGCCAGCAGTTCTTGGACTAGGGAGCCTAATGAAAAACTGTTTTTT
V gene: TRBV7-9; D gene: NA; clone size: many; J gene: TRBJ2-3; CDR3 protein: CASSSRADTQYF; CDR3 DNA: TGTGCCAGCAGCAGTAGAGCCGATACGCAGTATTTT
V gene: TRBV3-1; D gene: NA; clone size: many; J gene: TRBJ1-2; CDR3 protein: CASSQPQTEGDGYTF; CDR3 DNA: TGTGCCAGCAGCCAACCCCAGACAGAGGGAGATGGCTACACCTTC
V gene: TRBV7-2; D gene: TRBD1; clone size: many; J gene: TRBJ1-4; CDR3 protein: CASSLLPTGTNEKLFF; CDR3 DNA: TGTGCCAGCAGCTTACTTCCGACAGGGACTAATGAAAAACTGTTTTTT
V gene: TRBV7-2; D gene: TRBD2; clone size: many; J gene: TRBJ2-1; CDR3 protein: CASSLVAGEANEQFF; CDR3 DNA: TGTGCCAGCAGCTTAGTAGCGGGAGAAGCCAATGAGCAGTTCTTC
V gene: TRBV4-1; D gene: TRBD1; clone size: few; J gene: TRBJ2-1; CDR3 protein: CASSPPTGTVSNEQFF; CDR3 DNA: TGCGCCAGCAGCCCGCCAACCGGGACAGTGAGCAATGAGCAGTTCTTC
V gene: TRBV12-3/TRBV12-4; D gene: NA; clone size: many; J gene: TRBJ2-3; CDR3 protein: CASSFNPGYYDTDTQYF; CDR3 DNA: TGTGCCAGCAGTTTTAATCCCGGCTATTATGACACAGATACGCAGTATTTT
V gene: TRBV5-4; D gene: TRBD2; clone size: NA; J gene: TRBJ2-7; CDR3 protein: CASSSGLAGVWEQYF; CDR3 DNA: TGTGCCAGCAGCTCCGGACTAGCGGGAGTGTGGGAGCAGTACTTC
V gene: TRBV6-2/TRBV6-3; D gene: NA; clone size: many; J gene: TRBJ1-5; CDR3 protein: CASSRDGPGQPQHF; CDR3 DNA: TGTGCCAGCAGTCGGGACGGGCCTGGTCAGCCCCAGCATTTT
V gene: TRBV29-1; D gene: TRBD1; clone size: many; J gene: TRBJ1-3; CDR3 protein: CSVAGTASGNTIYF; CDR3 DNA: TGCAGCGTCGCGGGGACAGCCTCTGGAAACACCATATATTTT
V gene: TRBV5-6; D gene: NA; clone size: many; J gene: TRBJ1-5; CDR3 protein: CASSLGADYSNQPQHF; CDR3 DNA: TGTGCCAGCAGCTTAGGAGCAGACTATAGCAATCAGCCCCAGCATTTT
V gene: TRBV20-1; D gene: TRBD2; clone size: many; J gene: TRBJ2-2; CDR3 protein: CSAREREDNTGELFF; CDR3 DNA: TGCAGTGCTAGAGAGCGGGAGGACAACACCGGGGAGCTGTTTTTT
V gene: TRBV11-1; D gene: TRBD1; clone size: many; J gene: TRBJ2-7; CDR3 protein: CASSLTTGGEFYEQYF; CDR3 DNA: TGTGCCAGCAGCTTAACAACAGGGGGCGAGTTCTACGAGCAGTACTTC
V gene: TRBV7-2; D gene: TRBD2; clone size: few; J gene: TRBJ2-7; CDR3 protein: CASSFGAGGFSYEQYF; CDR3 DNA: TGTGCCAGCAGCTTTGGGGCGGGGGGATTCTCCTACGAGCAGTACTTC
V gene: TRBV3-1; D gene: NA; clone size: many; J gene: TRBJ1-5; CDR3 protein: CASSQGDTNNQPQHF; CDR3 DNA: TGTGCCAGCAGCCAAGGGGACACCAACAATCAGCCCCAGCATTTT
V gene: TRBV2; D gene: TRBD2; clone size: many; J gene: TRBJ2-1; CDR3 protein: CASSEGTSGSRQFF; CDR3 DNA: TGTGCCAGCAGTGAAGGGACTAGTGGAAGTAGGCAGTTCTTC
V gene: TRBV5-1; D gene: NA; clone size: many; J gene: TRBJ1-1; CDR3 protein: CASSPNLGTTISNTEAFF; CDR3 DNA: TGCGCCAGCAGCCCCAACCTCGGGACCACCATATCGAACACTGAAGCTTTCTTT
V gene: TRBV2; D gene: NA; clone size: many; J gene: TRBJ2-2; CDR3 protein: CASRRSDSTGELFF; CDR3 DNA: TGTGCCAGCAGGAGATCGGACAGCACCGGGGAGCTGTTTTTT
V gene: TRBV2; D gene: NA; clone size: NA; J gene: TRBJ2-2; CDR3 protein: CASSDILGTGELFF; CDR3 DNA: TGTGCCAGCAGTGACATCCTTGGGACCGGGGAGCTGTTTTTT
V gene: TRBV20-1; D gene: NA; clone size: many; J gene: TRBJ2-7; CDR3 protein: CSARARPGVYEQYF; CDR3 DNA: TGCAGTGCTAGAGCCCGGCCGGGAGTCTACGAGCAGTACTTC
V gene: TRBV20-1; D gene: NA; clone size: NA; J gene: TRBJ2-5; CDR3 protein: CSARESGGVETQYF; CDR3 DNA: TGCAGTGCTAGAGAATCAGGCGGTGTGGAGACCCAGTACTTC
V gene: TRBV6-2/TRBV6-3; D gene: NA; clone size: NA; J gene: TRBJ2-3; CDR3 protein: CASGRPGADTQYF; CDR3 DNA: TGTGCCAGCGGGAGGCCGGGGGCAGATACGCAGTATTTT
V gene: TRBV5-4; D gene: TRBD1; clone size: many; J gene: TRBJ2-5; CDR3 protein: CASSGGTGIRYQETQYF; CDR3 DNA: TGTGCCAGCAGCGGGGGGACAGGGATCAGGTACCAAGAGACCCAGTACTTC
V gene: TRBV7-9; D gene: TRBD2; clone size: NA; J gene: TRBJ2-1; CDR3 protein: CASSSTSGRDAEQFF; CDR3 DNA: TGTGCCAGCAGCTCAACTAGCGGGAGGGACGCCGAGCAGTTCTTC
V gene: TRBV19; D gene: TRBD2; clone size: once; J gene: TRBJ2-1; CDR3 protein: CASSYYAGGGSYNEHFF; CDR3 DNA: TGTGCCAGTAGTTATTATGCGGGAGGCGGCTCCTACAATGAGCATTTCTTC
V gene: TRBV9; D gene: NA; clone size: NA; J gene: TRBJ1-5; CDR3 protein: CASSGGIQPQHF; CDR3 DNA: TGTGCCAGCAGCGGCGGTATTCAGCCCCAGCATTTT
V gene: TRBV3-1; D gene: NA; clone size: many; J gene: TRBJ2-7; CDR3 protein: CASSQVPQPVGEQYF; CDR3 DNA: TGTGCCAGCAGCCAAGTCCCCCAACCAGTCGGAGAGCAGTACTTC
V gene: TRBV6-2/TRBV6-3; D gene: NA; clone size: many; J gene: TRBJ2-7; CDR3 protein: CASSYSVRRMIYEQYF; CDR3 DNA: TGTGCCAGCAGTTACTCCGTCAGGCGGATGATTTACGAGCAGTACTTC
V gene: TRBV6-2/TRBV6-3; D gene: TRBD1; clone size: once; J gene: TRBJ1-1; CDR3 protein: CASRRDRVGAFF; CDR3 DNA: TGTGCCAGCAGGAGGGACAGGGTGGGAGCTTTCTTT
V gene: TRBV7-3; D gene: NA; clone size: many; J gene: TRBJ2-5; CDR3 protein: CASSLNPGHPSETQYF; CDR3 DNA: TGTGCCAGCAGCTTGAACCCGGGACACCCTTCTGAGACCCAGTACTTC
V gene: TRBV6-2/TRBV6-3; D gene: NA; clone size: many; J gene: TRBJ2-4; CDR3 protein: CASTRGLAKNIQYF; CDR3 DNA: TGTGCCAGCACCCGAGGACTAGCCAAAAACATTCAGTACTTC
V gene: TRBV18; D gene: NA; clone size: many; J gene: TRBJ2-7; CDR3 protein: CASSPPGSRYEQYF; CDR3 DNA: TGTGCCAGCTCACCCCCGGGCTCAAGATACGAGCAGTACTTC
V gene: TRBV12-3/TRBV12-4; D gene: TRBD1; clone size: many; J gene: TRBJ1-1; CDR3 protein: CASSSGTGSTEAFF; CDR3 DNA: TGTGCCAGCAGTTCCGGGACAGGGTCCACTGAAGCTTTCTTT
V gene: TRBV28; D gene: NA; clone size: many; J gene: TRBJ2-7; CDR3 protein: CASVTVGDSYEQYF; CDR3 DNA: TGTGCCAGCGTAACGGTCGGCGACTCCTACGAGCAGTACTTC
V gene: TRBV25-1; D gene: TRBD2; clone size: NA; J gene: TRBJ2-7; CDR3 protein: CASSREGGLYGQYF; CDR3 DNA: TGTGCCAGCAGCCGCGAGGGAGGGCTCTACGGGCAGTACTTC
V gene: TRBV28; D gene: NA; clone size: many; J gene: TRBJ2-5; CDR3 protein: CASSSRGVAEETQYF; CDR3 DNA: TGTGCCAGCAGTTCCCGTGGAGTAGCGGAAGAGACCCAGTACTTC
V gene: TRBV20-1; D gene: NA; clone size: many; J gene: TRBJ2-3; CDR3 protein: CSARAPRDTQYF; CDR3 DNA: TGCAGTGCTAGAGCCCCCCGAGATACGCAGTATTTT